This T cell receptor beta chain was observed in a study of T cells after yellow fever vaccination. Points from the study as a whole: Once the booster was given, most primary-vaccination clones reappeared, at more than 95% for CD4 and over 85% for CD8.

Remarks on this clonotype: The antigen is undetermined.

Via MiXCR, TCRdb re-called the 5' RACE reads, giving one row per CDR3 protein. The sample has a few hundred thousand distinct CDR3 sequences, approximately 3% seen once. Germline CDR1 reads SGHNT; CDR2 reads YYREEE (reference sequence). The CDR3 is 16 residues long. The V end was cut by 1 base, the J end by 7 bases, with 20 bases between. This sample comprised CD4+ T cells sorted from PBMCs, obtained 10 days after the yellow fever booster vaccination. The rearrangement joins TRBV5-4 to TRBJ1-2; D remains ambiguous. This receptor was identified in a man younger than 35 who received the YFV17D yellow fever vaccine. CDR3 region: CASSLRPTYSLSGYTF. The CDR3 nucleotides read TGTGCCAGCAGCTTGAGACCGACTTATTCCCTCTCTGGCTACACCTTC.